One T cell receptor beta chain is described in this entry. These data originate in a study of blood T cell repertoires in COVID-19. Looking at the study overall: Both acute and convalescent COVID-19 samples were obtained from the United States, Italy and Spain. T cells, B-cell-depleted T cells, or PBMCs supplied cDNA or gDNA.

Sequencing used immunoSEQ multiplex PCR; TCRdb keeps in-frame clones, though not all of them. The data show 150,000 to 200,000 clones, 74% seen once. V was trimmed by 8 bases and J by 3 bases, leaving 7 bases between them. This CDR3 has 11 residues. Per the germline V gene, CDR1 is MNHEY and CDR2 is SVGAGI. The sample consisted of peripheral blood. The source of this sequence is a woman aged 80 or over with acute or convalescent COVID-19. The chain joins TRBV6-5 to TRBJ1-1; possible D gene TRBD1, 5 bases. Here the CDR3 reads CASWGDTEAFF. CDR3 sequence (DNA): TGTGCCAGCTGGGGGGACACTGAAGCTTTCTTT.